This T cell receptor (beta chain) was captured in a study of blood T cell repertoires in COVID-19. For the study at large: The origin of the acute and convalescent COVID-19 samples was the United States, Italy and Spain. The analysed material was cDNA or gDNA that came from T cells, B-cell-depleted T cells, or PBMCs.

Per the original data handling: Reference gene primer amplification in the assay estimated nucleated cell counts. Clones were sequenced by immunoSEQ multiplex PCR, and TCRdb holds only the in-frame ones, with some missing. That table is the source of V, J and clone size, and D and trimming were worked out from the DNA. The sample gives about 170,000 clones, about 80% of which show up once; roughly 1.9% is in the top ten. This receptor was taken from a woman of 80 years or more with acute or convalescent COVID-19. The sample taken for sequencing was peripheral blood.

The DNA for the CDR3 is TGTGCCAGCAGCTTCGACAGGGGAGGAACTGAAGCTTTCTTT. Amino acid sequence: CASSFDRGGTEAFF. The chain carries TRBV11-2 and TRBJ1-1; 8 bases fit TRBD1. Germline CDR1 SGHAT, CDR2 FQNNGV. There are 14 residues in the CDR3. The V segment lost 3 bases and the J segment 5 bases; nucleotides outside the gene matches: 5.